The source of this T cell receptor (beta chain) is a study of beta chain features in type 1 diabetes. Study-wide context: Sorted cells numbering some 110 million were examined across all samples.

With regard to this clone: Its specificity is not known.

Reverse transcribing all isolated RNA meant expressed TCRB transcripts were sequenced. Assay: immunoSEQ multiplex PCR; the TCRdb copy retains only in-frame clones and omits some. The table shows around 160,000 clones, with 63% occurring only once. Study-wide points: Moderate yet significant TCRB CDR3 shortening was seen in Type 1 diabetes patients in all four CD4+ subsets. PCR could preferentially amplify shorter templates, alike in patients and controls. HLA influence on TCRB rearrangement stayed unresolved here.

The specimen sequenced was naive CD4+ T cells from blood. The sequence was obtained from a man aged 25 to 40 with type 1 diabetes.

CDR3: CASSQPGTVPYEQYF. CDR3 DNA sequence: TGTGCCAGCAGCCAGCCCGGGACAGTTCCCTACGAGCAGTACTTC. The chain uses TRBV6-6 and TRBJ2-7, with TRBD1 matching over 7 bases. The CDR3 spans 15 residues. J gave up 2 bases and V 6 bases, and 10 bases lay outside the gene matches. The V gene's germline CDR1 is MNHNY and CDR2 SVGAGI (reference sequence).